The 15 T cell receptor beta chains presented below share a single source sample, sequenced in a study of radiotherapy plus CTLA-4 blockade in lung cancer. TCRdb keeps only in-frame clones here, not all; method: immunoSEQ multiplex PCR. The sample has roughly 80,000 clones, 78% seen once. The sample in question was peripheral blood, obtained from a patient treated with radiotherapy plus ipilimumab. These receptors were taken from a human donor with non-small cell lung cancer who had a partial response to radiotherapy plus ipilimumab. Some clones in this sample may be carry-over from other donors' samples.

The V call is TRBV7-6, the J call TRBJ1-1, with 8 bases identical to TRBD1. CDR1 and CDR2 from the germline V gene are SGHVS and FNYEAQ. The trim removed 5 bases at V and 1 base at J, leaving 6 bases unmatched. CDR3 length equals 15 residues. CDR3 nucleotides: TGTGCCAGCAGCCCCAGGGGGCCAACGAACACTGAAGCTTTCTTT. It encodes CASSPRGPTNTEAFF.

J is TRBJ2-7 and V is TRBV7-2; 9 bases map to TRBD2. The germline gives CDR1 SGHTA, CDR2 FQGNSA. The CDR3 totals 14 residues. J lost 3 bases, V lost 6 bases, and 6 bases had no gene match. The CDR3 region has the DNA TGTGCCAGCAGTCGGCGGGGGGGAGGCTACGAGCAGTACTTC. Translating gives CASSRRGGGYEQYF.

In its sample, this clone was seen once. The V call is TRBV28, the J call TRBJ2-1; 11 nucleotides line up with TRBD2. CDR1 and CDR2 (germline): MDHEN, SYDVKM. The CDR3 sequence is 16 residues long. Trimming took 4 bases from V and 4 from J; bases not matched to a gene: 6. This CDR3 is CASSSGRTSGYNEQFF. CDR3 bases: TGTGCCAGCAGTTCCGGTCGGACTAGCGGGTACAATGAGCAGTTCTTC.

The CDR3, as DNA: TGCGCCAGCAGGTGGGGGACTAGCGGGAGTTCGGAGCAGTACTTC. Translating it yields CASRWGTSGSSEQYF. This chain uses TRBV5-1 with TRBJ2-7; 14 bases map to TRBD2. V shed 5 bases and J 7 bases; nucleotides not matched to a gene: 8. This CDR3 is built from 15 residues. Germline V gives CDR1 SGHRS, CDR2 YFSETQ.

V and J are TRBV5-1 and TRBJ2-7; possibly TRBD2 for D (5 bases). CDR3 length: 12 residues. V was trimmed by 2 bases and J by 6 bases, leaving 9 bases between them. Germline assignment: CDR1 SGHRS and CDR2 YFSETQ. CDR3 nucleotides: TGCGCCAGCAGCTTTGACCGGGGCGAGCAGTACTTC. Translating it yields CASSFDRGEQYF.

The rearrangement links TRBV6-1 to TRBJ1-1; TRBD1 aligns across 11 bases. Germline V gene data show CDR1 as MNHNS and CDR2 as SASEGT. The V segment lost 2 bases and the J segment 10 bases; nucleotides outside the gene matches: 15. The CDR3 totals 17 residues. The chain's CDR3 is CASSEPDRGRSVESAFF. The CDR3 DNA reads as TGTGCCAGCAGTGAACCGGACAGGGGGCGGTCGGTTGAGTCAGCTTTCTTT.

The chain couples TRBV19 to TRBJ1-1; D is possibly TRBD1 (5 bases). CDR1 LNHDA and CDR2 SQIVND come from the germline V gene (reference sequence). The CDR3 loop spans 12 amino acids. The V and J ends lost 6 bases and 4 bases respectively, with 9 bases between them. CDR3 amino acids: CASRDQGTEAFF. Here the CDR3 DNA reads TGTGCCAGTAGGGACCAGGGCACTGAAGCTTTCTTT.

CDR3 sequence (DNA): TGCGCCAGCAGCTTGGATGGAGCGCGGAACTACGAGCAGTACTTC. Encoded protein: CASSLDGARNYEQYF. The V gene is TRBV5-1, the J gene TRBJ2-7, with D uncertain. The CDR3 has 15 residues. Trimming removed 0 bases from V and 3 bases from J, with 13 bases in between. The germline V gene encodes CDR1 SGHRS and CDR2 YFSETQ. The full variable domain, with the rest looked up from reference TRBV5-1 and TRBJ2-7, is KAGVTQTPRYLIKTRGQQVTLSCSPISGHRSVSWYQQTPGQGLQFLFEYFSETQRNKGNFPGRFSGRQFSNSRSEMNVSTLELGDSALYLCASSLDGARNYEQYFGPGTRLTVT.

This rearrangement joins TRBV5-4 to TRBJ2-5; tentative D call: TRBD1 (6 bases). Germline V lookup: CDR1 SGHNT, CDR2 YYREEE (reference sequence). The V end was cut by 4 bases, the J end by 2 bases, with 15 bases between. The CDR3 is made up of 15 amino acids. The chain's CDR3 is CASSAAGVNQETQYF. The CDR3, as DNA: TGTGCCAGCAGCGCCGCAGGGGTGAATCAAGAGACCCAGTACTTC.

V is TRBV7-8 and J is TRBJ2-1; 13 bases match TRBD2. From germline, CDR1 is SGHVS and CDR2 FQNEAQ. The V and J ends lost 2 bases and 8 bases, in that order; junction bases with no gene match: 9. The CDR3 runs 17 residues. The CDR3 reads CASSLNTGLAGRYEQFF. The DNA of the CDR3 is TGTGCCAGCAGCTTAAATACGGGACTAGCGGGACGCTATGAGCAGTTCTTC.

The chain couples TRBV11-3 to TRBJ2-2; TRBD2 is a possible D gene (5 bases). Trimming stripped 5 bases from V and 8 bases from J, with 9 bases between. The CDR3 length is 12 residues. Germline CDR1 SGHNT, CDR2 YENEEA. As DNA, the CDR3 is TGTGCCAGCAGCCGCGGGTCTGGGGAGCTGTTTTTT. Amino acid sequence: CASSRGSGELFF.

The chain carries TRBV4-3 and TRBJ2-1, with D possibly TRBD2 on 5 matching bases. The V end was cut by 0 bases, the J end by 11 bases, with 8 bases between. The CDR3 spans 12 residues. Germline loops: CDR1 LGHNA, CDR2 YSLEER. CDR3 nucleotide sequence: TGCGCCAGCAGCCAAGATTGGAGGAAGCAGTTCTTC. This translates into CASSQDWRKQFF.

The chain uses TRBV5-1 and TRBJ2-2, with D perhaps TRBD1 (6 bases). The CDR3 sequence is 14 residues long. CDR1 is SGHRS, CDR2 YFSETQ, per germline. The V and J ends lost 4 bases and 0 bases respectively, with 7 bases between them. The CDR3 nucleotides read TGCGCCAGCAGCCGGGACACGAACACCGGGGAGCTGTTTTTT. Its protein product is CASSRDTNTGELFF.

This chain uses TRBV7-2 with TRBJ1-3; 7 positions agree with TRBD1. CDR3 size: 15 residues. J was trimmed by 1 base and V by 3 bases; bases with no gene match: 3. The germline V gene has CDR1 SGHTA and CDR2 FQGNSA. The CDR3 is CASSLGRGSGNTIYF. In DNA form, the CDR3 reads TGTGCCAGCAGCTTGGGCAGGGGGTCTGGAAACACCATATATTTT.

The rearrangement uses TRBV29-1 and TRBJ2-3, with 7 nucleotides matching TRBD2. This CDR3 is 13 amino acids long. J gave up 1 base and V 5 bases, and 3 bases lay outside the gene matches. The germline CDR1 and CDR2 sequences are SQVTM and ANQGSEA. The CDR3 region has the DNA TGCAGCGTTAGCGGGGAGGGCACAGATACGCAGTATTTT. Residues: CSVSGEGTDTQYF.